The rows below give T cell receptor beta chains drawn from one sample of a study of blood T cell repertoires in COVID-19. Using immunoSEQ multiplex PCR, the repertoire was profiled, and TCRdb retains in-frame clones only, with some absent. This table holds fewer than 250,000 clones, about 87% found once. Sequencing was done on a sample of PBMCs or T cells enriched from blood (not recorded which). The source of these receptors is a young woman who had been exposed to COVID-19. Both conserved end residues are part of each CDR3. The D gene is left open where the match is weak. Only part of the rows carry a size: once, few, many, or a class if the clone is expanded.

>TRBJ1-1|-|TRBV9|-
CASSVDAGLGNTEAFF
TGTGCCAGCAGCGTAGATGCAGGGTTGGGGAACACTGAAGCTTTCTTT
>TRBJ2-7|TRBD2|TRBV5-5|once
CASSPGGYEQYF
TGTGCCAGCAGTCCCGGGGGGTACGAGCAGTACTTC
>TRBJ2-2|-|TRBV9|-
CASSPVGRGGELFF
TGTGCCAGCAGCCCAGTCGGCAGGGGCGGGGAGCTGTTTTTT
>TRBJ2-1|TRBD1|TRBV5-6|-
CAIQDRGDNEQFF
TGTGCCATTCAGGACAGGGGGGACAATGAGCAGTTCTTC
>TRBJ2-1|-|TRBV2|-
CASSEHNGNEQFF
TGTGCCAGCAGTGAACATAACGGGAATGAGCAGTTCTTC
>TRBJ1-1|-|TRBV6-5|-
CASAGRTVGTEAFF
TGTGCCAGCGCGGGCCGAACGGTTGGCACTGAAGCTTTCTTT
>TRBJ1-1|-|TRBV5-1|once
CASSSGLGWRRPEAFF
TGCGCCAGCAGCTCCGGACTCGGTTGGCGCCGACCTGAAGCTTTCTTT
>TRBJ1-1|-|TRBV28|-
CASRQGLDTEAFF
TGTGCCAGCAGGCAGGGGCTAGACACTGAAGCTTTCTTT
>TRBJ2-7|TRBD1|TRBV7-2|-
CASSLEWDRSYEQYF
TGTGCCAGCAGCTTAGAATGGGACAGGTCCTACGAGCAGTACTTC
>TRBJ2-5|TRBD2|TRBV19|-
CASSIGLAVGETQYF
TGTGCCAGTAGTATTGGACTAGCGGTTGGAGAGACCCAGTACTTC
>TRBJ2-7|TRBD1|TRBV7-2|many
CASSSGTGGGSYEQYF
TGTGCCAGCAGCTCTGGGACAGGGGGTGGATCCTACGAGCAGTACTTC
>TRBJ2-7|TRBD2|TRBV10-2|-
CASYDSPSGNYEQYF
TGCGCCAGCTATGACTCCCCTAGCGGGAACTACGAGCAGTACTTC
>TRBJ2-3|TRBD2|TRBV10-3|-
CAISDGGGGTDTQYF
TGTGCCATCAGTGACGGGGGAGGGGGCACAGATACGCAGTATTTT
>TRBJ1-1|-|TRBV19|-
CASTPLTNTEAFF
TGTGCCAGTACCCCACTTACGAACACTGAAGCTTTCTTT
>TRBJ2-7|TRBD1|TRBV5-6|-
CASSSIDRGREQYF
TGTGCCAGCAGCTCTATTGACAGGGGGCGGGAGCAGTACTTC
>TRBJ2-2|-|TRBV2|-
CASSREAANTGELFF
TGTGCCAGCAGCCGTGAGGCGGCGAACACCGGGGAGCTGTTTTTT
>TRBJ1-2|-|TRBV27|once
CASSFVPGGNYGYTF
TGTGCCAGCAGTTTTGTCCCCGGAGGTAACTATGGCTACACCTTC
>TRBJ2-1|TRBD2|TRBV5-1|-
CASSLGLAGTPSAAREQFF
TGCGCCAGCAGCCTCGGACTAGCGGGAACCCCCTCGGCGGCGCGGGAGCAGTTCTTC
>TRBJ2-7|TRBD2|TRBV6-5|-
CATGGWRERYEQYF
TGTGCCACCGGCGGGTGGCGGGAGCGGTACGAGCAGTACTTC
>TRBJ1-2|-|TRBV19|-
CATRAEGYGYTF
TGTGCCACCCGGGCCGAGGGCTATGGCTACACCTTC
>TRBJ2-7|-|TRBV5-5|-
CASSQGGATPYEQYF
TGTGCCAGCAGCCAGGGCGGGGCAACCCCCTACGAGCAGTACTTC
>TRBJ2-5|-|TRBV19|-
CASSIGQQETQYF
TGTGCCAGTAGTATAGGGCAACAAGAGACCCAGTACTTC
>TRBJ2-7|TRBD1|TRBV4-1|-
CASSYPGQDSYEQYF
TGCGCCAGCAGCTACCCGGGACAGGACTCCTACGAGCAGTACTTC
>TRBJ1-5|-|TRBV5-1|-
CASSLGAPDLNQPQHF
TGCGCCAGCAGCTTGGGAGCTCCGGACTTAAATCAGCCCCAGCATTTT
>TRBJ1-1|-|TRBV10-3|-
CATRQENTEAFF
TGTGCCACCCGACAGGAGAACACTGAAGCTTTCTTT
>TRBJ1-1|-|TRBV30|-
CAWSQQRTEAFF
TGTGCCTGGAGTCAACAGAGAACTGAAGCTTTCTTT
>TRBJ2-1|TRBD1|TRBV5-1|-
CASSLPGTGGDNEQFF
TGCGCCAGCAGCCTCCCCGGGACAGGGGGGGACAATGAGCAGTTCTTC
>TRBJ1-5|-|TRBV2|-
CASTTGPYQPQHF
TGTGCCAGCACCACAGGGCCTTATCAGCCCCAGCATTTT
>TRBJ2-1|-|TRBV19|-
CASSIDLGDPYNEQFF
TGTGCCAGTAGTATAGATCTCGGGGATCCCTACAATGAGCAGTTCTTC
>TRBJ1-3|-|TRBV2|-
CASSDQGTTGNTIYF
TGTGCCAGCAGTGATCAGGGAACAACTGGAAACACCATATATTTT
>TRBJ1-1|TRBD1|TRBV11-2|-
CASSYRTGYTEAFF
TGTGCCAGCAGCTACCGGACAGGGTACACTGAAGCTTTCTTT
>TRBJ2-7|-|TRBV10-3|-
CAISVDSQYSYEQYF
TGTGCCATCAGTGTGGACAGCCAATACTCCTACGAGCAGTACTTC
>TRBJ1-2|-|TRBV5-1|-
CASSFGVGDGYTF
TGCGCCAGCAGCTTCGGGGTTGGTGATGGCTACACCTTC
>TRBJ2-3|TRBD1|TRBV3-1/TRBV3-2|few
CASTISGGRTDTQYF
TGTGCCAGCACGATCTCAGGGGGCCGCACAGATACGCAGTATTTT
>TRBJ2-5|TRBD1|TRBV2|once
CASSGTGGVTETQYF
TGTGCCAGCAGTGGGACAGGGGGCGTAACAGAGACCCAGTACTTC
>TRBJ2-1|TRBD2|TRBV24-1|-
CATSPGRASYNEQFF
TGTGCCACCAGTCCCGGGAGGGCCTCCTACAATGAGCAGTTCTTC
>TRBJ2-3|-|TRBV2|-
CASRWDAGKTDTQYF
TGTGCCAGCAGGTGGGACGCGGGAAAAACAGATACGCAGTATTTT
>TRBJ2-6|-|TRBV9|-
CASSSGSSAPGANVLTF
TGTGCCAGCAGCTCGGGGTCCAGTGCTCCTGGGGCCAACGTCCTGACTTTC
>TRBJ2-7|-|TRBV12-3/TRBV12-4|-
CASSLAGRLQYF
TGTGCCAGCAGTTTAGCGGGCAGGCTGCAGTACTTC
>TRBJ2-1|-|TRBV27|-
CASSLSQLNEQFF
TGTGCCAGCAGTTTATCCCAGTTGAATGAGCAGTTCTTC
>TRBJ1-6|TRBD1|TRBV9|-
CASKGQDNSPLHF
TGTGCCAGCAAGGGACAGGATAATTCACCCCTCCACTTT
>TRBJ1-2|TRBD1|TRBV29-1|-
CSVDRTGTNYGYTF
TGCAGCGTCGATCGGACAGGAACTAACTATGGCTACACCTTC
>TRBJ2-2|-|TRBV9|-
CASSVGTSNTGELFF
TGTGCCAGCAGCGTCGGGACTTCGAACACCGGGGAGCTGTTTTTT
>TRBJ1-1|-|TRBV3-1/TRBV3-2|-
CASSLFGGKNTEAFF
TGTGCCAGCAGCCTTTTCGGCGGAAAGAACACTGAAGCTTTCTTT
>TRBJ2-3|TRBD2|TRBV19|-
CASSSGSWTDTQYF
TGTGCCAGTTCTAGCGGGAGTTGGACAGATACGCAGTATTTT
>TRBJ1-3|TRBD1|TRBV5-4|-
CASSLTGGPGNTIYF
TGTGCCAGCAGCTTGACAGGGGGGCCTGGAAACACCATATATTTT
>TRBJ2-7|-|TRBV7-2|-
CASSLEAITYEQYF
TGTGCCAGCAGCTTAGAAGCCATCACCTACGAGCAGTACTTC
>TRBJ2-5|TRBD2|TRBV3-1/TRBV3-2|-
CASSQERGLAGVETQYF
TGTGCCAGCAGCCAAGAAAGGGGACTAGCGGGAGTGGAGACCCAGTACTTC
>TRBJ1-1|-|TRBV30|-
CAWSVQGKYAEAFF
TGTGCCTGGAGTGTGCAGGGGAAGTATGCTGAAGCTTTCTTT
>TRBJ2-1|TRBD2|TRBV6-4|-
CASSEREGYNEQFF
TGTGCCAGCAGTGAGCGGGAGGGCTACAATGAGCAGTTCTTC
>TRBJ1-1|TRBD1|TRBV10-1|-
CASSVGQGSQKAFF
TGCGCCAGCAGCGTTGGACAGGGGAGCCAGAAAGCTTTCTTT
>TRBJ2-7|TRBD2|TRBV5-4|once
CASSLSGGSSYEQYF
TGTGCCAGCAGCTTGAGTGGCGGGAGCTCCTACGAGCAGTACTTC
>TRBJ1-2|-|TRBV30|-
CAWSASFYGYTF
TGTGCCTGGAGTGCCTCTTTTTATGGCTACACCTTC
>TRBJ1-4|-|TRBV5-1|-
CASSFTGFNEKLFF
TGCGCCAGCAGCTTTACAGGGTTTAATGAAAAACTGTTTTTT
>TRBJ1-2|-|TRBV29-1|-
CSVEGRYYGYTF
TGCAGCGTTGAGGGCCGCTACTATGGCTACACCTTC